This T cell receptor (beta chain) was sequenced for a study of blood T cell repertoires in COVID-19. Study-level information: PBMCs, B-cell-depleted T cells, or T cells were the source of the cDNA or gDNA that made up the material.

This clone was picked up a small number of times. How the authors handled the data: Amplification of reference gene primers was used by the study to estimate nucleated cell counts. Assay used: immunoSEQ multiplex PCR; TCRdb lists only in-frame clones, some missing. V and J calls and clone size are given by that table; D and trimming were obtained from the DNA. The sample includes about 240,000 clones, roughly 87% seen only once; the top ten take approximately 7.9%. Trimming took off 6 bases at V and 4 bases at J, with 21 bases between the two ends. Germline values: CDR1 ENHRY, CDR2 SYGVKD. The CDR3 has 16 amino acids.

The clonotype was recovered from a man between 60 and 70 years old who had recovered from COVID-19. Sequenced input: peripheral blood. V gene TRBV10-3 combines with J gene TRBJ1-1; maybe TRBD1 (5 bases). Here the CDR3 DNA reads TGTGCCATCAGGGGTGGGCAGGGTGAGTGGGTCACTGAAGCTTTCTTT. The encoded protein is CAIRGGQGEWVTEAFF.